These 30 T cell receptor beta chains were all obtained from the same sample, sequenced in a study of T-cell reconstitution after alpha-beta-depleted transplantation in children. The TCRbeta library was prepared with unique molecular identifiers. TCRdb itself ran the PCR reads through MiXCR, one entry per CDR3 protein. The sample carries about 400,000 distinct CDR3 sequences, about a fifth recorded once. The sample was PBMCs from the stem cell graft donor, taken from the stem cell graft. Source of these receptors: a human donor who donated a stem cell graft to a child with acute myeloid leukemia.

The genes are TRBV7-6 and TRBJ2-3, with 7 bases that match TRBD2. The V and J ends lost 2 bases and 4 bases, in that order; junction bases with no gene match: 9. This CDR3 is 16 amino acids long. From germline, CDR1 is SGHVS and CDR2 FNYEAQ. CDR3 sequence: CASSLYALATADTQYF. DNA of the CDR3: TGTGCCAGCAGCTTATACGCACTAGCGACGGCAGATACGCAGTATTTT.

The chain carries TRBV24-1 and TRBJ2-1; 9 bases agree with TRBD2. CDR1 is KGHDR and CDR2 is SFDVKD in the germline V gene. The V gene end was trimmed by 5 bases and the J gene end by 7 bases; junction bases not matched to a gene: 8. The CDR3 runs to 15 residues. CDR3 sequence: CATSVAGVSGNEQFF. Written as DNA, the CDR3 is TGTGCCACCAGTGTAGCGGGAGTTTCAGGGAATGAGCAGTTCTTC.

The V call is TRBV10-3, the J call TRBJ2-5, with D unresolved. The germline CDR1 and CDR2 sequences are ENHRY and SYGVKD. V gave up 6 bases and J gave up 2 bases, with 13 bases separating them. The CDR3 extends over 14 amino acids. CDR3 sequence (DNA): TGTGCCATCAGCGTGGAACGGCAGCAAGAGACCCAGTACTTC. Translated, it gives CAISVERQQETQYF.

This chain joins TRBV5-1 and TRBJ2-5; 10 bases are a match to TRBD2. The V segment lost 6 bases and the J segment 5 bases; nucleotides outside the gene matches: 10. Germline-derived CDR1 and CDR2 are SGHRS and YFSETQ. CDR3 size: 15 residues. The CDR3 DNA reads TGCGCCAGCACCTCAAAGCGGGAGGGCCTTGAGACCCAGTACTTC. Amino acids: CASTSKREGLETQYF.

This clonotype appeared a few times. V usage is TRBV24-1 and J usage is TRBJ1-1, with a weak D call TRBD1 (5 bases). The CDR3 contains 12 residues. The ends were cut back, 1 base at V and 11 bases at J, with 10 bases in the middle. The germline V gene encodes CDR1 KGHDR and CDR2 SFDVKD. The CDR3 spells CATSDFQGAAFF. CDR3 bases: TGTGCCACCAGTGATTTTCAGGGCGCGGCTTTCTTT.

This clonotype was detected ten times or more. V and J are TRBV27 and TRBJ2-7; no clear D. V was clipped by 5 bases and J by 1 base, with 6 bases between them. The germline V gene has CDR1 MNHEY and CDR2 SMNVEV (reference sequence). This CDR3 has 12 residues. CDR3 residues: CASSHQSYEQYF. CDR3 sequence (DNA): TGTGCCAGCAGTCATCAATCCTACGAGCAGTACTTC.

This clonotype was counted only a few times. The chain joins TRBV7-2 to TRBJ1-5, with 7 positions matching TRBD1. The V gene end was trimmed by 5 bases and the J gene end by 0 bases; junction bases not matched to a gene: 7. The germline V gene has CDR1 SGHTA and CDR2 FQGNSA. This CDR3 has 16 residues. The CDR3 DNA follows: TGTGCCAGCAGCCTCCGGACAGGACTTAGCAATCAGCCCCAGCATTTT. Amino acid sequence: CASSLRTGLSNQPQHF. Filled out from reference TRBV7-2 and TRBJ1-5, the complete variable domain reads GAGVSQSPSNKVTEKGKDVELRCDPISGHTALYWYRQSLGQGLEFLIYFQGNSAPDKSGLPSDRFSAERTGGSVSTLTIQRTQQEDSAVYLCASSLRTGLSNQPQHFGDGTRLSIL.

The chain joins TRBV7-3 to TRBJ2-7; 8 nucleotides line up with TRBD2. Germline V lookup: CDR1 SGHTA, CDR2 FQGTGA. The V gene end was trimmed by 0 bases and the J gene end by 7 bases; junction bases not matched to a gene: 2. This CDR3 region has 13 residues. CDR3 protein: CASSLTERGEQYF. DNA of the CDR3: TGTGCCAGCAGCTTAACGGAGCGGGGGGAGCAGTACTTC.

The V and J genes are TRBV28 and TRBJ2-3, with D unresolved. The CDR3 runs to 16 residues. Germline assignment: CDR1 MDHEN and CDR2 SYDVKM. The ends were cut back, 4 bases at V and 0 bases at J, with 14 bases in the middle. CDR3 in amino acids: CASSSLKRASTDTQYF. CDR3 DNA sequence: TGTGCCAGCAGTTCCCTTAAGCGCGCTAGCACAGATACGCAGTATTTT. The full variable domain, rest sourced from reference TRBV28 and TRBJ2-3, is DVKVTQSSRYLVKRTGEKVFLECVQDMDHENMFWYRQDPGLGLRLIYFSYDVKMKEKGDIPEGYSVSREKKERFSLILESASTNQTSMYLCASSSLKRASTDTQYFGPGTRLTVL.

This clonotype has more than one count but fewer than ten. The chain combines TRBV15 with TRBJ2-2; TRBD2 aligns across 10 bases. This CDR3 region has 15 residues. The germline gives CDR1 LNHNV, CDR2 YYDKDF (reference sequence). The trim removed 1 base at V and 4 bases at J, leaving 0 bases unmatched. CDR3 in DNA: TGTGCCACCAGCAGAGGACTAGCGGGCACCGGGGAGCTGTTTTTT. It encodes CATSRGLAGTGELFF.

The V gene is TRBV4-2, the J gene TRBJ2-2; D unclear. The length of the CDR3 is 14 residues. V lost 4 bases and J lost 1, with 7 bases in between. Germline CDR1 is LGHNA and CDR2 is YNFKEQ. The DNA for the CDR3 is TGTGCCAGCAGCCTACCAGGGAACACCGGGGAGCTGTTTTTT. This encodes CASSLPGNTGELFF.

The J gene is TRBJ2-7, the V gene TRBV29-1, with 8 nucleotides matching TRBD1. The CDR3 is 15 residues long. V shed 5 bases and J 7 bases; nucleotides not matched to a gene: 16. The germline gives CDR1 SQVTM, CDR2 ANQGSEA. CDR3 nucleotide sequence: TGCAGCGTTCCCCCGGGGACAGGCCAATCCTGGGAGCAGTACTTC. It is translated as CSVPPGTGQSWEQYF.

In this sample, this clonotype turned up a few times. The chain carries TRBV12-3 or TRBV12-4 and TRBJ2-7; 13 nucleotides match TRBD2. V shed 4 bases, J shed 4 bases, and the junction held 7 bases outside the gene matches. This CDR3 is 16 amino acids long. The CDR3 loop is CASSSTSGRARYEQYF. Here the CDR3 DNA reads TGTGCCAGCAGTTCCACTAGCGGGAGGGCCAGGTACGAGCAGTACTTC.

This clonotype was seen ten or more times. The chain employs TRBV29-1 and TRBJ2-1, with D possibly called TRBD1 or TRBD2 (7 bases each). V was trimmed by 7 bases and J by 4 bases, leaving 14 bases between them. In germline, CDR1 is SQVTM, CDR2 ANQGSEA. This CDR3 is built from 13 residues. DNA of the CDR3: TGCAGCGCCGGGACAGCGGGGTACAATGAGCAGTTCTTC. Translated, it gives CSAGTAGYNEQFF.

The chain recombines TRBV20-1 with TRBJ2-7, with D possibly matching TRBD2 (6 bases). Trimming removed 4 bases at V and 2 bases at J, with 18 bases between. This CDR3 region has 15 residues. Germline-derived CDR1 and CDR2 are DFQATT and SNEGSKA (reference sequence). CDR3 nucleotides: TGCAGTGCTAACGCCGACCGGGAGAGGACCTACGAGCAGTACTTC. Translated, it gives CSANADRERTYEQYF.

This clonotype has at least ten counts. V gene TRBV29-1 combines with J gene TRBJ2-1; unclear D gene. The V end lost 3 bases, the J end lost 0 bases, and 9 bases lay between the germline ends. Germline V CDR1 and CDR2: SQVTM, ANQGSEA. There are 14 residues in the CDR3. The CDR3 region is CSVDDAYSYNEQFF. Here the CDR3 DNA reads TGCAGCGTTGATGATGCCTACTCCTACAATGAGCAGTTCTTC.

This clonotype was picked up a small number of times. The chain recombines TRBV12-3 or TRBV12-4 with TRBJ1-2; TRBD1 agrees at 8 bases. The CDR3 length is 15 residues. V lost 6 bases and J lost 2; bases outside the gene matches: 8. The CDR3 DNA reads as TGTGCCAGCAGCCAGGCAGGGGGCTCAAACTATGGCTACACCTTC. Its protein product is CASSQAGGSNYGYTF.

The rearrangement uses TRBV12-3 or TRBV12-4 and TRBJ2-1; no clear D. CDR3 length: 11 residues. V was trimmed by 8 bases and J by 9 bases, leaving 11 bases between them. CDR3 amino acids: CASGVGSEQFF. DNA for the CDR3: TGTGCCAGCGGGGTGGGAAGTGAGCAGTTCTTC.

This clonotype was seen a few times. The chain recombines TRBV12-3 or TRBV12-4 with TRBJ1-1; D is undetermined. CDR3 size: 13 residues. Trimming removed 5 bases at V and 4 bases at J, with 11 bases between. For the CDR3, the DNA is TGTGCCAGCAGTGCCGACGGCCCCACTGAAGCTTTCTTT. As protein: CASSADGPTEAFF.

CDR3 residues: CSARPFYLWRPSTDTQYF. The CDR3 DNA reads as TGCAGTGCTAGACCCTTTTACCTCTGGCGGCCTAGCACAGATACGCAGTATTTT. The chain has TRBV20-1 and TRBJ2-3, with unresolved D. The CDR3 runs to 18 residues. Trimming pared 2 bases from V and 0 bases from J, leaving 21 bases between. Germline assignment: CDR1 DFQATT and CDR2 SNEGSKA (reference sequence).

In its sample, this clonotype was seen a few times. CDR3 DNA sequence: TGTGCCAGCAGCCAGACTAGCGGGAGGTTATCTAGCACAGATACGCAGTATTTT. It encodes CASSQTSGRLSSTDTQYF. This chain links TRBV28 with TRBJ2-3; TRBD2 matches 13 bases. The trim removed 6 bases at V and 0 bases at J, leaving 9 bases unmatched. The CDR3 consists of 18 residues. Germline assignment: CDR1 MDHEN and CDR2 SYDVKM.

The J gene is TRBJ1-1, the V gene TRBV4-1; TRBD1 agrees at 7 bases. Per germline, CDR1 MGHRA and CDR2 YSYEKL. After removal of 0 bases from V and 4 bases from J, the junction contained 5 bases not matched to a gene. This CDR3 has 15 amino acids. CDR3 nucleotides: TGCGCCAGCAGCCAAGAAGCAGGGGGGCCCACTGAAGCTTTCTTT. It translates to CASSQEAGGPTEAFF.

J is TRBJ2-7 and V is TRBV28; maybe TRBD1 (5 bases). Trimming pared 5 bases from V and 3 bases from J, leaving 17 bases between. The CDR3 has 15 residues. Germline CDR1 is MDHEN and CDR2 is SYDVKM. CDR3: CASSVWGSLNYEQYF. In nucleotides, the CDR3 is TGTGCCAGCAGTGTCTGGGGCAGTCTCAACTACGAGCAGTACTTC. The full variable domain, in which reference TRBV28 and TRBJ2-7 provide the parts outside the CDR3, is DVKVTQSSRYLVKRTGEKVFLECVQDMDHENMFWYRQDPGLGLRLIYFSYDVKMKEKGDIPEGYSVSREKKERFSLILESASTNQTSMYLCASSVWGSLNYEQYFGPGTRLTVT.

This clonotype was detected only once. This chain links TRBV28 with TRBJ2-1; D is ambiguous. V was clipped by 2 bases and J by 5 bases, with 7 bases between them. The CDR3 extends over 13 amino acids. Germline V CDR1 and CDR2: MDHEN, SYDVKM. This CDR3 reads CASSLPAHNEQFF. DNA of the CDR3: TGTGCCAGCAGTTTACCAGCGCACAATGAGCAGTTCTTC.

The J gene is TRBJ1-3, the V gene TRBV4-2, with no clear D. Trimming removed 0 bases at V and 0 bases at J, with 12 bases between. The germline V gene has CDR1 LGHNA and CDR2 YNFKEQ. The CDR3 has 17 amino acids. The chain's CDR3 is CASSQDRWEYSGNTIYF. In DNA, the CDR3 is TGTGCCAGCAGCCAAGATCGGTGGGAGTACTCTGGAAACACCATATATTTT.

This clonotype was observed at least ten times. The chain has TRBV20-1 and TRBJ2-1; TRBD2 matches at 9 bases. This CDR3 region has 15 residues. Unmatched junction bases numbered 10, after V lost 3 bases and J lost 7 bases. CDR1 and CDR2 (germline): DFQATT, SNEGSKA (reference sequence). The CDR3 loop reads CSASILAGGPNEQFF. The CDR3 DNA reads TGCAGTGCTAGTATCCTGGCGGGAGGGCCAAATGAGCAGTTCTTC.

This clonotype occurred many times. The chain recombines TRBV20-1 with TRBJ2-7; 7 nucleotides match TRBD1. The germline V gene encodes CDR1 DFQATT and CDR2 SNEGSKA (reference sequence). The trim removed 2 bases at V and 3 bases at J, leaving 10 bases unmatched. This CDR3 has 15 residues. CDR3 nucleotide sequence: TGCAGTGCTAGACATCTTGACAGGGCGAACTACGAGCAGTACTTC. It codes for CSARHLDRANYEQYF.

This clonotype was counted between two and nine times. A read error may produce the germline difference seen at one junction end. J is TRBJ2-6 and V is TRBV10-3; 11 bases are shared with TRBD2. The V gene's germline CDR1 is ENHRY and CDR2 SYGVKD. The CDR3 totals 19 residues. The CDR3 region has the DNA TGTGGCATCAGTGATCAGGGCCTAGCGGGAGGATCTGGGGCCAACGTCCTGACTTTC. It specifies CGISDQGLAGGSGANVLTF.

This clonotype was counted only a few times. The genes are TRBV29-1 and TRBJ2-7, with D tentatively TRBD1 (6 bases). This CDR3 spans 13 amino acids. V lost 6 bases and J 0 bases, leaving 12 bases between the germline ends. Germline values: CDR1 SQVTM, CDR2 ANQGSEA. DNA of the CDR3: TGCAGCGTCTCCGGACAGTACTCCTACGAGCAGTACTTC. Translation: CSVSGQYSYEQYF.

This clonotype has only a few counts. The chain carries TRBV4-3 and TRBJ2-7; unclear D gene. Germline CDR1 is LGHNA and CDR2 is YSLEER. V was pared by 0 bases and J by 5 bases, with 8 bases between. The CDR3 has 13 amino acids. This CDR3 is CASSQDLPDEQYF. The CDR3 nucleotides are TGCGCCAGCAGCCAAGATCTGCCGGACGAGCAGTACTTC.